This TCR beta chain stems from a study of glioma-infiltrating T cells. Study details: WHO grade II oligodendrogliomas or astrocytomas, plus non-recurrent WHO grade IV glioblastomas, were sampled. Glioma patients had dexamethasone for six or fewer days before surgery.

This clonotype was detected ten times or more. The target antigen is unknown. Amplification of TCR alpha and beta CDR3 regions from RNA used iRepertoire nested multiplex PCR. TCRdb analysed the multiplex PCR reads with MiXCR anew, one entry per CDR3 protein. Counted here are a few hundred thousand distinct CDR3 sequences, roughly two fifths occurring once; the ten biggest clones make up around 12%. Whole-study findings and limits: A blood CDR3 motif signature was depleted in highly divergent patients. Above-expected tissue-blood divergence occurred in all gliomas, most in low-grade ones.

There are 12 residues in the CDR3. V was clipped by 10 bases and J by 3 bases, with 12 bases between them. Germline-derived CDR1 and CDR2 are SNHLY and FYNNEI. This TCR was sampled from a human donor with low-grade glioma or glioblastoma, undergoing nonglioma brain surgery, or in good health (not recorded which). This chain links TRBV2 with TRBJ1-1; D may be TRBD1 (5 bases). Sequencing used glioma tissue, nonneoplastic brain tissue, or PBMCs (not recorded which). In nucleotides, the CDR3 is TGTGCCACCGGGACGGACTACACTGAAGCTTTCTTT. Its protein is CATGTDYTEAFF. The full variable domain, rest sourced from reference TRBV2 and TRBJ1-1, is EPEVTQTPSHQVTQMGQEVILRCVPISNHLYFYWYRQILGQKVEFLVSFYNNEISEKSEIFDDQFSVERPDGSNFTLKIRSTKLEDSAMYFCATGTDYTEAFFGQGTRLTVV.